Given below is one T cell receptor beta chain in context. Its antigen is currently unknown. The CDR3 totals 13 residues. In germline, CDR1 is LNHDA, CDR2 SQIVND (reference sequence). V was trimmed by 6 bases and J by 5 bases, leaving 13 bases between them. This sample is drawn from a study of STAT5B mutations in CD4+ large granular lymphocyte leukemia. Turning to the study itself: Among healthy donors, a particular HLA allele went with more CDR3 'QG' motifs.

The survey-level immunoSEQ assay was used. TCRdb keeps only in-frame clones here, not all; method: immunoSEQ multiplex PCR. The table has more than 30,000 clones, 71% seen once. Study conclusions and caveats: Top patient clones used TRBV06 genes more often: 8/27 versus 2/35 in controls. Patient CD4-sorted repertoires looked more clonal than healthy CD4+ repertoires, even without putative leukemic clones.

Sequenced: CD4+ T cells from blood buffy coats. This TCR was recovered from a human donor in good health. The chain couples TRBV19 to TRBJ1-1, with a weak D call TRBD1 (6 bases). The chain's CDR3 is CASSTTGRTEAFF. CDR3 bases: TGTGCCAGTAGCACAACAGGGAGGACTGAAGCTTTCTTT.